This T cell receptor (beta chain) was profiled in a study of T cell responses to AZD1222 COVID-19 vaccine. Study findings and constraints: Nearly half of spike-specific TCRs reportedly target unmutated variant regions. Regions 160-218 and 743-854 dominated among vaccine-associated CD4 TCRs spanning spike.

On this clone itself: Its cognate antigen is unknown.

The trim removed 6 bases at V and 7 bases at J, leaving 9 bases unmatched. Per germline, CDR1 MDHEN and CDR2 SYDVKM. The CDR3 length is 14 residues. Only in-frame clones appear in the TCRdb table, and some are missing; sequencing was by immunoSEQ multiplex PCR. The sample records 110,000 to 150,000 clones, 85% to 95% being singletons. This clonotype originated in an adult who had recovered from COVID-19. Sequencing used peripheral blood, obtained after recovery from COVID-19. V usage is TRBV28 and J usage is TRBJ1-2; TRBD1 aligns across 9 bases. The CDR3 DNA is TGTGCCAGCAGCACTGGACAGGGGTGGGGTGGCTACACCTTC. Translated, it gives CASSTGQGWGGYTF.